One T cell receptor beta chain is described in this entry. Its cognate antigen is unknown. The data are from a study of CD8 T cells in ankylosing spondylitis. Study-level results: Disease-linked clones reportedly showed significant enrichment in matched ankylosing spondylitis synovial fluid.

Quantitative 5'-RACE with molecular barcodes produced the TCR beta libraries. A single record per CDR3 protein comes from TCRdb applying MiXCR to the 5' RACE reads. The data contain 200,000 to 250,000 distinct CDR3 sequences, approximately 10% of them singletons. The sample comprised blood, either unsorted or a sorted T cell fraction (not recorded which). This clonotype was sampled from a male donor with ankylosing spondylitis or in good health (not recorded which).

CDR3 sequence: CSAGPGSHEQYF. The CDR3, as DNA: TGCAGTGCTGGCCCAGGGTCCCACGAGCAGTACTTC. The chain carries TRBV20-1 and TRBJ2-7; D possibly corresponds to TRBD1 (5 bases). This CDR3 contains 12 residues. V was pared by 5 bases and J by 5 bases, with 13 bases between. CDR1 is DFQATT and CDR2 is SNEGSKA in the germline V gene (reference sequence).